The clone carrying this T cell receptor beta chain has just a few counts. The data stem from a study of blood T cell repertoires in COVID-19. The V and J ends lost 4 bases and 4 bases respectively, with 9 bases between them. Germline assignment: CDR1 SGHNT and CDR2 YYREEE (reference sequence). The length of the CDR3 is 14 residues. Profiling relied on immunoSEQ multiplex PCR, and the TCRdb table lists in-frame clones only, not all of them. The sample includes fewer than 35,000 clones, around 90% seen only once; the top ten take roughly 14%. The chain is built from TRBV5-4 and TRBJ1-6, with TRBD1 as a possible D gene (6 bases). The sequenced sample was peripheral blood. The sequence came from a human donor in a cohort sampled during active COVID-19. The donor label of this sample is uncertain. CDR3 protein: CASSLDRYNSPLHF. CDR3 sequence (DNA): TGTGCCAGCAGCCTGGACAGATATAATTCACCCCTCCACTTT.